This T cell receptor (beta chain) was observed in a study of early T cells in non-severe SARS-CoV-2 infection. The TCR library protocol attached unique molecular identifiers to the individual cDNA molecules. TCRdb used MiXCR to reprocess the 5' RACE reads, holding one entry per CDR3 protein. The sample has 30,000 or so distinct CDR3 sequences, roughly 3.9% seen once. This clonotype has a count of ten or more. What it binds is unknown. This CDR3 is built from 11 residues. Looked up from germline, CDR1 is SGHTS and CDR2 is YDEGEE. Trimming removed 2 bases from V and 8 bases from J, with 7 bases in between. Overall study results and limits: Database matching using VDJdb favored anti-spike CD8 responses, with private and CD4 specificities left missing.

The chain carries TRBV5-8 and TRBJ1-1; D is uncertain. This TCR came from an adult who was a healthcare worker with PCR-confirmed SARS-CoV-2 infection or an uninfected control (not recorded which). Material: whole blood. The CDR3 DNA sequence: TGTGCCAGCAGCTTTATCGGCGAAGCTTTCTTT. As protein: CASSFIGEAFF.